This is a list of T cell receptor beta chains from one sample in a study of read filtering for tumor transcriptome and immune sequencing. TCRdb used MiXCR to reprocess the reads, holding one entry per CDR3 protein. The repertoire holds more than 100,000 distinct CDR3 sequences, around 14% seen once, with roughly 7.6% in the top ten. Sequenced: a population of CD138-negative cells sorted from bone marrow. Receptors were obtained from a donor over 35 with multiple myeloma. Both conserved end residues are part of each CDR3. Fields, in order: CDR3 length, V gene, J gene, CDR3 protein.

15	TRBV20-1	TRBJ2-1	CSTEGQRALYNEQFF
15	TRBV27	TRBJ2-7	CASSLGWDRRYEQYF
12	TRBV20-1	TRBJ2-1	CSAIDETVEQFF
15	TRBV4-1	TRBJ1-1	CASSRTLTGGTEAFF
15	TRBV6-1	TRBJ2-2	CAGMIGQGNTGELFF
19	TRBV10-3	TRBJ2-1	CAISAPGLAGESSYNEQFF
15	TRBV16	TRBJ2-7	CASLAGTDSSYEQYF
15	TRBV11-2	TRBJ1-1	CASSAHRGLDTEAFF
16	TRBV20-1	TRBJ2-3	CSASRRRTGVTDTQYF
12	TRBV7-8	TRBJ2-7	CATSGISYEQYF